These 10 T cell receptor beta chains were sequenced from one sample in a study of T cells in Graves' hyperthyroidism and ophthalmopathy. RNA transcripts served as the template for amplifying TCR beta CDR3 regions. The HTBI primer set drove a first-round RT-PCR of the TCR CDR3. MiXCR was run by TCRdb on the multiplex PCR reads, yielding one entry per CDR3 protein. The sample shows 350,000 or so distinct CDR3 sequences, about 18% of them seen only once. The material sequenced was blood. The source is a woman aged 45-60 years with Graves' hyperthyroidism.

This clonotype has just one count. The V call is TRBV5-1, the J call TRBJ2-2, with D unclear. Trimming took 2 bases from V and 2 from J, leaving 10 bases between them. Germline-derived CDR1 and CDR2 are SGHRS and YFSETQ. This CDR3 spans 15 amino acids. CDR3 bases: TGCGCCAGCAGCTTCATGGGCCTAAACACCGGGGAGCTGTTTTTT. It encodes CASSFMGLNTGELFF.

This clonotype appeared many times. The V and J genes are TRBV30 and TRBJ1-1; the D is unclear. Germline assignment: CDR1 GTSNPN and CDR2 SVGIG (reference sequence). This CDR3 spans 11 amino acids. V gave up 0 bases and J gave up 7 bases, with 6 bases separating them. CDR3 DNA: TGTGCCTGGAGTGTCCGCAGTGAAGCTTTCTTT. It encodes CAWSVRSEAFF.

The chain joins TRBV7-9 to TRBJ1-1, with D uncertain. The germline V gene has CDR1 SEHNR and CDR2 FQNEAQ (reference sequence). V was pared by 1 base and J by 5 bases, with 11 bases between. The CDR3 is 14 amino acids. The CDR3 region is CASSLGDWGTEAFF. CDR3 DNA sequence: TGTGCCAGCAGCTTAGGGGATTGGGGTACTGAAGCTTTCTTT.

This clonotype showed up just a few times. The rearrangement uses TRBV29-1 and TRBJ1-3, with 8 positions matching TRBD1. This CDR3 has 13 residues. Germline CDR1 and CDR2: SQVTM and ANQGSEA. V lost 6 bases to trimming and J lost 8 bases; unmatched junction nucleotides: 9. This chain's CDR3 is CSVLTGDAHTIYF. The CDR3 DNA reads TGCAGCGTGCTGACAGGGGATGCGCACACCATATATTTT.

In this sample, this clonotype turned up a few times. The genes are TRBV30 and TRBJ1-5; D remains unclear. V lost 0 bases to trimming and J lost 4 bases, with 7 bases between them. The CDR3 is made up of 13 amino acids. Germline-derived CDR1 and CDR2 are GTSNPN and SVGIG (reference sequence). The CDR3 nucleotides read TGTGCCTGGAGTGTACTACGGAATCAGCCCCAGCATTTT. Its translation: CAWSVLRNQPQHF.

This clonotype was detected a few times. The chain uses TRBV12-3 or TRBV12-4 and TRBJ2-2; 11 nucleotides align to TRBD1. The CDR3 extends over 19 amino acids. Unmatched junction bases numbered 7, after V lost 0 bases and J lost 1 base. CDR3 sequence: CASSLAHTGTGGNTGELFF. The CDR3 bases are TGTGCCAGCAGTTTAGCTCATACCGGGACAGGGGGGAACACCGGGGAGCTGTTTTTT.

This clonotype has a handful of counts. The gene calls are TRBV2 and TRBJ1-3, with D tentatively TRBD1 (5 bases). The germline gives CDR1 SNHLY, CDR2 FYNNEI. The V end lost 1 base, the J end lost 2 bases, and 9 bases lay between the germline ends. The length of the CDR3 is 15 residues. CDR3 sequence: CASSEGGEPGNTIYF. Written as DNA, the CDR3 is TGTGCCAGCAGTGAAGGGGGCGAGCCTGGAAACACCATATATTTT.

This clonotype was counted between two and nine times. This chain joins TRBV10-3 and TRBJ1-2, with TRBD1 matching over 10 bases. Per germline, CDR1 ENHRY and CDR2 SYGVKD. Losses at the gene ends were 3 bases for V and 2 bases for J; bases not matched to a gene: 9. There are 17 residues in the CDR3. CDR3 DNA sequence: TGTGCCATCAGTGACCCCCTCAGGGGACAGGGGAACTATGGCTACACCTTC. It specifies CAISDPLRGQGNYGYTF.

This clonotype showed up many times. J is TRBJ2-1 and V is TRBV6-5, with 10 bases fitting TRBD2. CDR3 length equals 16 residues. V was clipped by 0 bases and J by 4 bases; unmatched bases: 3. CDR1 is MNHEY, CDR2 SVGAGI, per germline. CDR3 nucleotide sequence: TGTGCCAGCAGTTACTCCTCTAGCGGGAGTTACAATGAGCAGTTCTTC. Encoded protein: CASSYSSSGSYNEQFF.

In its sample, this clonotype was seen many times. V and J are TRBV11-2 and TRBJ2-7, with D possibly TRBD1 on 7 matching bases. V lost 5 bases to trimming and J lost 1 base, with 21 bases between them. This CDR3 has 17 amino acids. Germline V gene sequence: CDR1 SGHAT, CDR2 FQNNGV. The CDR3 spells CASSPLSRGASSYEQYF. For the CDR3, the DNA is TGTGCCAGCAGCCCGCTATCCAGGGGGGCTAGTTCCTACGAGCAGTACTTC.